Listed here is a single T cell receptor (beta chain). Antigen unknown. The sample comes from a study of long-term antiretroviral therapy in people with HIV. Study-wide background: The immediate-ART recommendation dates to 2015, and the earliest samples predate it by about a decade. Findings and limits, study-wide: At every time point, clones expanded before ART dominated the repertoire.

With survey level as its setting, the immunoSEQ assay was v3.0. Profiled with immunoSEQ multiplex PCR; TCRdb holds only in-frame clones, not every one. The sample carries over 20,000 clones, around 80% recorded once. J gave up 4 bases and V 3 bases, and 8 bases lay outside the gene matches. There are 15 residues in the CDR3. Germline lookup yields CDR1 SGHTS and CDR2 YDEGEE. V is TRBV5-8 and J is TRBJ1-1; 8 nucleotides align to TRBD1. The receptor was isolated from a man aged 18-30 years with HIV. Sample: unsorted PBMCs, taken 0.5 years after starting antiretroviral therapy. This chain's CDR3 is CASSWQGALATEAFF. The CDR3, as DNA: TGTGCCAGCAGCTGGCAGGGGGCCCTAGCCACTGAAGCTTTCTTT.